The T cell receptor (beta chain) described here comes from a study of blood T cell repertoires in COVID-19. The repertoire was sequenced with immunoSEQ multiplex PCR; TCRdb's copy has only in-frame clones and lacks some. The sample has about 220,000 clones; 80% to 85% are singletons. V shed 5 bases and J 7 bases; nucleotides not matched to a gene: 5. The V gene's germline CDR1 is SGHDN and CDR2 FVKESK. This CDR3 has 15 residues. Sequencing was carried out using peripheral blood. This sequence joins TRBV14 and TRBJ1-6; 10 nucleotides match TRBD1. This clonotype originated in an elderly woman with COVID-19, enrolled during active disease. The CDR3 bases are TGTGCCAGCAGCTATGACAGGGGGCCCAATTCACCCCTCCACTTT. Translating gives CASSYDRGPNSPLHF.